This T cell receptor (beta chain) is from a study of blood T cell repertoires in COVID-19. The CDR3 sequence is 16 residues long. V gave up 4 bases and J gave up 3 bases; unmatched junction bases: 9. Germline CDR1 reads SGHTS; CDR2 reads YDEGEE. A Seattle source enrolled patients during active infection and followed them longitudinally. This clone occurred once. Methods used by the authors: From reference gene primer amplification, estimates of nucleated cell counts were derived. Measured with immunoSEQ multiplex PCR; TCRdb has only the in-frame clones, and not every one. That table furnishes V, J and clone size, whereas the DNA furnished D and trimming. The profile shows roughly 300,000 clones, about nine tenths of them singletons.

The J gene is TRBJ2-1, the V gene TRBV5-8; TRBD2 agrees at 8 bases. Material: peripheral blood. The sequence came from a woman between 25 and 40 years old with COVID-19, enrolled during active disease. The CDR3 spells CASSPRSSGGYNEQFF. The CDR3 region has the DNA TGTGCCAGCAGCCCCCGGTCGAGCGGGGGCTACAATGAGCAGTTCTTC.